Listed here is a single TCR beta chain. Cohort 3 donors were reported recovered after two negative PCRs, clearance, or symptom resolution. This table comes from immunoSEQ multiplex PCR, and its TCRdb copy is limited to in-frame clones, with some not included. The data hold about 270,000 clones, with more than 75% observed a single time. The CDR3 extends over 14 amino acids. V lost 11 bases, J lost 5 bases, and 21 bases lay in between. The germline gives CDR1 LNHDA, CDR2 SQIVND (reference sequence). These data are taken from a study of blood T cell repertoires in COVID-19. Study overall: Collection of acute and convalescent COVID-19 samples took place in the United States, Italy and Spain.

The chain carries TRBV19 and TRBJ1-1; D perhaps matches TRBD1 (5 bases). The sequence was obtained from a woman aged 18 to 35 who had recovered from COVID-19. Sequencing input: PBMCs or T cells enriched from blood (not recorded which). CDR3 residues: CASTDGGVVTEAFF. The CDR3 DNA follows: TGTGCCTCCACTGACGGGGGGGTTGTTACTGAAGCTTTCTTT.